This T cell receptor (beta chain) stems from a study of blood T cell repertoires in COVID-19. At the level of the study: Whether acute or convalescent, the COVID-19 samples came from the United States, Italy and Spain. Sources were T cells, B-cell-depleted T cells, or PBMCs; the material itself was cDNA or gDNA.

Data came from immunoSEQ multiplex PCR; TCRdb stores just in-frame clones and leaves some out. The sample shows 300,000 to 450,000 clones, 87% of them seen only once. The receptor was isolated from a woman younger than 45 with COVID-19, enrolled during active disease. Sequencing was done on a sample of peripheral blood.

The CDR3 loop reads CASSQDGTGVGWGEQFF. The CDR3 nucleotides read TGCGCCAGCAGCCAAGACGGGACAGGGGTTGGATGGGGTGAGCAGTTCTTC. The chain couples TRBV4-1 to TRBJ2-1, with TRBD1 identical over 10 bases. The CDR3 consists of 17 residues. V was clipped by 0 bases and J by 9 bases; unmatched bases: 11. The germline CDR1 and CDR2 sequences are MGHRA and YSYEKL.